This entry lists 28 T cell receptor beta chains sequenced from one sample in a study of cytomegalovirus exposure and HLA in healthy donors. Measured with immunoSEQ multiplex PCR; TCRdb has only the in-frame clones, and not every one. In the table there are 200,000 or so clones, around 87% of which are singletons. The source material was PBMCs. These receptors were collected from a woman younger than 35 in good health and CMV-seropositive.

The genes are TRBV30 and TRBJ1-5; maybe TRBD1 (5 bases). This CDR3 has 15 amino acids. Germline V CDR1 and CDR2: GTSNPN, SVGIG (reference sequence). Trimming took 0 bases from V and 9 from J, leaving 18 bases between them. The CDR3 region is CAWSVGTAGTGPQHF. The CDR3 DNA sequence: TGTGCCTGGAGTGTTGGTACGGCCGGAACAGGGCCCCAGCATTTT.

In its sample, this clone was seen once. The chain couples TRBV7-8 to TRBJ2-1, with D possibly being TRBD2 (6 bases). The CDR3 is 15 amino acids. Between the trimmed V and J ends, which lost 5 bases and 7 bases, there was a span of 18 bases. Per the germline V gene, CDR1 is SGHVS and CDR2 is FQNEAQ. The CDR3 DNA reads as TGTGCCAGCAGCCCTTGGACGTCGGCGGGGAATGAGCAGTTCTTC. Amino acids: CASSPWTSAGNEQFF.

Here the CDR3 reads CASSRQGAIDTEAFF. The DNA of the CDR3 is TGTGCCAGTAGCCGACAGGGGGCCATAGATACTGAAGCTTTCTTT. The chain links TRBV19 to TRBJ1-1; 10 bases match TRBD1. In germline, CDR1 is LNHDA, CDR2 SQIVND (reference sequence). This CDR3 region has 15 residues. Trimming took 6 bases from V and 5 from J; bases not matched to a gene: 9.

The rearrangement uses TRBV4-1 and TRBJ2-5, with a possible D match to TRBD1 (5 bases). The germline gives CDR1 MGHRA, CDR2 YSYEKL. Trimming took off 0 bases at V and 5 bases at J, with 13 bases between the two ends. CDR3 size: 15 residues. CDR3: CASSQDSGPGETQYF. The CDR3 coding sequence is TGCGCCAGCAGCCAAGATTCAGGGCCCGGGGAGACCCAGTACTTC.

The V gene is TRBV6-6, the J gene TRBJ1-4, with 8 bases that match TRBD1. The germline V gene has CDR1 MNHNY and CDR2 SVGAGI (reference sequence). CDR3 length equals 15 residues. Trimming removed 6 bases from V and 7 bases from J; junction bases left unmatched: 10. CDR3 nucleotides: TGTGCCAGCAGACCTCTGGCAGGGGGCGTTGAAAAACTGTTTTTT. It codes for CASRPLAGGVEKLFF.

The V call is TRBV28, the J call TRBJ1-1; D is unclear. The ends were cut back, 5 bases at V and 3 bases at J, with 10 bases in the middle. Germline V gene data show CDR1 as MDHEN and CDR2 as SYDVKM. The CDR3 covers 13 residues. CDR3 nucleotide sequence: TGTGCCAGCAGTCCCTCCCCGGACACTGAAGCTTTCTTT. This codes for CASSPSPDTEAFF.

The chain couples TRBV5-8 to TRBJ1-2; D perhaps matches TRBD1 (5 bases). Per germline, CDR1 SGHTS and CDR2 YDEGEE. The length of the CDR3 is 13 residues. Trimming left V 4 bases short and J 3 bases short, with 10 bases between. CDR3 in amino acids: CASSPRVDYGYTF. CDR3 nucleotide sequence: TGTGCCAGCAGCCCCAGGGTGGACTATGGCTACACCTTC.

The chain uses TRBV5-5 and TRBJ2-1; 7 bases are shared with TRBD2. The CDR3 is 16 amino acids. The V gene's germline CDR1 is SGHKS and CDR2 YYEKEE (reference sequence). J lost 0 bases, V lost 1 base, and 4 bases had no gene match. CDR3 coding DNA: TGTGCCAGCAGCTTGTCTAGCGGTCTCTCCTACAATGAGCAGTTCTTC. This encodes CASSLSSGLSYNEQFF.

This clone turned up a few times. The genes are TRBV6-6 and TRBJ1-3; 8 nucleotides line up with TRBD1. V shed 4 bases and J 3 bases; nucleotides not matched to a gene: 2. CDR3 size: 14 residues. Looked up from germline, CDR1 is MNHNY and CDR2 is SVGAGI (reference sequence). CDR3 in DNA: TGTGCCAGCAGTTCGACAGGGGATGGAAACACCATATATTTT. Protein sequence: CASSSTGDGNTIYF.

The chain links TRBV28 to TRBJ2-7; no definite D call. V was clipped by 1 base and J by 3 bases, with 13 bases between them. Germline CDR1 is MDHEN and CDR2 is SYDVKM. The CDR3 consists of 15 residues. CDR3 coding DNA: TGTGCCAGCAGTTTATTCGGTTCAAGTATCTACGAGCAGTACTTC. Amino acids: CASSLFGSSIYEQYF.

V is TRBV12-5 and J is TRBJ1-3; D unresolved. Trimming stripped 0 bases from V and 0 bases from J, with 15 bases between. CDR1 and CDR2 from the germline V gene are LGHNT and FRNRAP. There are 18 residues in the CDR3. CDR3 sequence reads: CASGLVLSIFYSGNTIYF. CDR3 DNA sequence: TGTGCTAGTGGTTTGGTACTATCCATCTTCTACTCTGGAAACACCATATATTTT. Supplemented by reference TRBV12-5 and TRBJ1-3, the full variable domain reads DARVTQTPRHKVTEMGQEVTMRCQPILGHNTVFWYRQTMMQGLELLAYFRNRAPLDDSGMPKDRFSAEMPDATLATLKIQPSEPRDSAVYFCASGLVLSIFYSGNTIYFGEGSWLTVV.

The rearrangement uses TRBV5-6 and TRBJ2-5; no clear D gene. The CDR3 covers 13 residues. Germline loops: CDR1 SGHDT, CDR2 YYEEEE. With 1 base removed from V and 1 base from J, the gap between germline ends came to 5 bases. The CDR3 nucleotides read TGTGCCAGCAGCTTGATTATCCAAGAGACCCAGTACTTC. It yields the protein CASSLIIQETQYF.

This chain connects TRBV5-1 to TRBJ2-1; D remains ambiguous. The CDR3 is 12 amino acids. Germline CDR1 reads SGHRS; CDR2 reads YFSETQ. Trimming shortened V by 4 bases and J by 8 bases, and 10 bases separated the two germline ends. The CDR3 DNA follows: TGCGCCAGCAGCCTACTGCCGCATGAGCAGTTCTTC. Translated: CASSLLPHEQFF.

The J gene is TRBJ2-5, the V gene TRBV28; TRBD2 might be the D (6 bases). The CDR3 consists of 14 residues. The V gene's germline CDR1 is MDHEN and CDR2 SYDVKM. Trimming took off 5 bases at V and 3 bases at J, with 13 bases between the two ends. The CDR3 bases are TGTGCCAGCAGTCATTGGGGGGAGGAAGAGACCCAGTACTTC. This gives the protein CASSHWGEEETQYF.

The CDR3 spells CTSSQSGTGCPYSNQPQHF. The CDR3 DNA is TGCACCAGCAGCCAATCCGGGACAGGGTGCCCTTATAGCAATCAGCCCCAGCATTTT. The V gene is TRBV1, the J gene TRBJ1-5; the table's D gene call, TRBD1, was not cross checked with the DNA. TRBV1 is reported as a pseudogene. The CDR3 has 19 amino acids.

This clone was seen once. The genes are TRBV28 and TRBJ2-7, with 10 bases fitting TRBD2. From germline, CDR1 is MDHEN and CDR2 SYDVKM. J lost 1 base, V lost 3 bases, and 12 bases had no gene match. This CDR3 comprises 18 residues. The CDR3 spells CASSFQQREGLLSYEQYF. As DNA, the CDR3 is TGTGCCAGCAGTTTTCAGCAGCGGGAGGGCCTTCTATCCTACGAGCAGTACTTC.

The chain carries TRBV28 and TRBJ2-2, with TRBD2 as a possible D gene (6 bases). This CDR3 has 12 residues. Germline V gene sequence: CDR1 MDHEN, CDR2 SYDVKM. Deletions cut 8 bases from V and 8 bases from J, with 12 bases between. The CDR3 nucleotides are TGTGCCAGCCTGGTCGGAGGGGGGGAGCTGTTTTTT. Protein sequence: CASLVGGGELFF.

V usage is TRBV28 and J usage is TRBJ1-2, with 9 bases aligning to TRBD1. V was clipped by 5 bases and J by 3 bases; unmatched bases: 19. This CDR3 is built from 19 residues. Per the germline V gene, CDR1 is MDHEN and CDR2 is SYDVKM. CDR3: CASSDYPNRDRVSHYGYTF. DNA for the CDR3: TGTGCCAGCAGTGACTATCCAAACCGGGACAGGGTCTCTCACTATGGCTACACCTTC.

The chain joins TRBV5-4 to TRBJ2-1; possible D gene TRBD2, 5 bases. Trimming left V 3 bases short and J 6 bases short, with 13 bases between. Germline CDR1 SGHNT, CDR2 YYREEE (reference sequence). The CDR3 sequence is 14 residues long. The CDR3 here is CASSSREGSNEQFF. Here the CDR3 DNA reads TGTGCCAGCAGCTCGCGTGAAGGGAGCAATGAGCAGTTCTTC.

The rearrangement links TRBV29-1 to TRBJ2-1; 8 bases match TRBD2. This CDR3 spans 14 amino acids. Germline V lookup: CDR1 SQVTM, CDR2 ANQGSEA. With V trimmed by 3 bases and J by 8 bases, 9 bases remained unmatched. CDR3 region: CSVDPTSEVDEQFF. In DNA form, the CDR3 reads TGCAGCGTTGATCCGACTAGCGAAGTCGATGAGCAGTTCTTC.

This chain joins TRBV19 and TRBJ2-7; TRBD2 agrees at 7 bases. The CDR3 runs to 14 residues. The V segment lost 7 bases and the J segment 1 base; nucleotides outside the gene matches: 7. From germline, CDR1 is LNHDA and CDR2 SQIVND (reference sequence). Here the CDR3 reads CASTQRGGSYEQYF. The CDR3 DNA follows: TGTGCCAGTACCCAACGCGGGGGTTCCTACGAGCAGTACTTC.

The genes are TRBV27 and TRBJ2-7, with 7 bases lining up with TRBD2. CDR1 and CDR2 (germline): MNHEY, SMNVEV (reference sequence). The CDR3 spans 15 residues. V lost 1 base, J lost 7 bases, and 10 bases stayed unmatched. This CDR3 reads CASSLLPGTTREQYF. The DNA for the CDR3 is TGTGCCAGCAGTTTATTACCCGGGACTACGAGGGAGCAGTACTTC.

This chain joins TRBV9 and TRBJ2-3; TRBD2 aligns across 7 bases. The CDR3 is 15 amino acids. The V gene end was trimmed by 0 bases and the J gene end by 6 bases; junction bases not matched to a gene: 7. Germline CDR1 and CDR2: SGDLS and YYNGEE. The CDR3 coding sequence is TGTGCCAGCAGCGTAGATGTGGGAGGGCCGGATACGCAGTATTTT. This sequence encodes CASSVDVGGPDTQYF.

The rearrangement joins TRBV7-2 to TRBJ2-2, with 9 positions matching TRBD2. Trimming removed 6 bases from V and 7 bases from J; junction bases left unmatched: 9. Germline assignment: CDR1 SGHTA and CDR2 FQGNSA. CDR3 length equals 15 residues. CDR3 coding DNA: TGTGCCAGCAGAATAGCGGGAGCCCCACTCGGGGAGCTGTTTTTT. Amino acid sequence: CASRIAGAPLGELFF.

CDR3 residues: CASSLVNGETQYF. The CDR3, as DNA: TGTGCCAGCAGCTTAGTAAACGGGGAGACCCAGTACTTC. This chain connects TRBV7-9 to TRBJ2-5; no firm D call. Trimming took off 1 base at V and 5 bases at J, with 8 bases between the two ends. Germline values: CDR1 SEHNR, CDR2 FQNEAQ (reference sequence). The CDR3 totals 13 residues.

This chain joins TRBV2 and TRBJ2-1; perhaps TRBD1 as D (5 bases). V was trimmed by 1 base and J by 3 bases, leaving 10 bases between them. The CDR3 runs 15 residues. Germline V lookup: CDR1 SNHLY, CDR2 FYNNEI. The CDR3 DNA is TGTGCCAGCAGTGAAGGCAGGGCCGTCTACAATGAGCAGTTCTTC. It yields the protein CASSEGRAVYNEQFF.

The chain employs TRBV2 and TRBJ2-1; TRBD2 matches 13 bases. The V gene's germline CDR1 is SNHLY and CDR2 FYNNEI. V trimming: 6 bases; J trimming: 8 bases; junction bases outside the gene matches: 10. The CDR3 has 16 amino acids. CDR3 loop: CASRVVGTSGIYEQFF. DNA of the CDR3: TGTGCCAGCAGAGTGGTCGGGACTAGCGGGATCTATGAGCAGTTCTTC.

The chain recombines TRBV6-6 with TRBJ1-3; D unclear. V dropped 2 bases and J dropped 8 bases, with 4 bases sitting between them. CDR1 MNHNY and CDR2 SVGAGI come from the germline V gene (reference sequence). The CDR3 contains 11 residues. This CDR3 is CASSYRYTIYF. The DNA of the CDR3 is TGTGCCAGCAGTTACCGGTACACCATATATTTT.